The 17 T cell receptor beta chains reported below all come from one sample, sequenced in a study of CD4 T cells in relation to SARS-CoV-2 and coronaviruses. The unexposed donors gave CD4+ T cells in about 2011-2019, prior to COVID-19. Only in-frame clones appear in the TCRdb table, and some are missing; sequencing was by immunoSEQ multiplex PCR. The table includes 60,000 to 85,000 clones, 85% to 95% detected once. The sequencing sample was made of naive CD4+ T cells from PBMCs. Subset here: naive CD4+ T cells isolated by negative enrichment. These receptors all stem from a human donor in good health.

This clone was seen just once. The rearrangement links TRBV4-2 to TRBJ2-7; D is uncertain. V lost 0 bases and J lost 5, with 8 bases in between. Germline V gene sequence: CDR1 LGHNA, CDR2 YNFKEQ. The CDR3 extends over 13 amino acids. This CDR3 is CASSQDRPDEQYF. The CDR3 DNA follows: TGTGCCAGCAGCCAAGACCGTCCTGACGAGCAGTACTTC.

The chain carries TRBV28 and TRBJ1-2, with no clear D. The CDR3 runs to 13 residues. The germline V gene has CDR1 MDHEN and CDR2 SYDVKM. Trimming shortened V by 4 bases and J by 7 bases, and 13 bases separated the two germline ends. The CDR3, as DNA: TGTGCCAGCAGTTCAGCTGGGTCTCCTGGCTACACCTTC. The encoded protein is CASSSAGSPGYTF.

The rearrangement joins TRBV11-3 to TRBJ2-1; 8 nucleotides align to TRBD1. This CDR3 is 13 amino acids long. The V gene's germline CDR1 is SGHNT and CDR2 YENEEA. V was clipped by 2 bases and J by 9 bases; unmatched bases: 3. CDR3 bases: TGTGCCAGCAGCTTACAGGGGGCAGGTGAGCAGTTCTTC. This translates into CASSLQGAGEQFF.

This sequence joins TRBV18 and TRBJ1-4, with 10 bases fitting TRBD1. The CDR3 spans 17 residues. The germline V gene encodes CDR1 KGHSH and CDR2 LQKENI. Germline trimming cut 2 bases from V and 0 bases from J; bases unmatched to any gene: 3. CDR3 bases: TGTGCCAGCTCACCAGACAGGGGGCTTACAACTAATGAAAAACTGTTTTTT. Translated: CASSPDRGLTTNEKLFF. Filled out from reference TRBV18 and TRBJ1-4, the complete variable domain reads NAGVMQNPRHLVRRRGQEARLRCSPMKGHSHVYWYRQLPEEGLKFMVYLQKENIIDESGMPKERFSAEFPKEGPSILRIQQVVRGDSAAYFCASSPDRGLTTNEKLFFGSGTQLSVL.

The rearrangement uses TRBV19 and TRBJ1-4; D is unresolved. V was shortened by 0 bases and J by 0 bases, with 11 bases between the two germline ends. The germline CDR1 and CDR2 sequences are LNHDA and SQIVND (reference sequence). The CDR3 has 17 residues. The DNA for the CDR3 is TGTGCCAGTAGTATAGATGGGCGGAGATCAACTAATGAAAAACTGTTTTTT. This sequence encodes CASSIDGRRSTNEKLFF.

The genes are TRBV3-1 (or the pseudogene TRBV3-2) and TRBJ1-2, with D perhaps TRBD1 (5 bases). Germline values: CDR1 LGHDT, CDR2 YNNKEL (reference sequence). The CDR3 length is 14 residues. Trimming took off 1 base at V and 8 bases at J, with 14 bases between the two ends. CDR3 sequence reads: CASSQGPGTGGYTF. The CDR3 DNA reads as TGTGCCAGCAGCCAAGGCCCTGGGACGGGAGGCTACACCTTC.

CDR3 protein: CASSPGGTDTQYF. CDR3 bases: TGTGCCAGCAGCCCTGGGGGCACAGATACGCAGTATTTT. The V gene is TRBV4-2, the J gene TRBJ2-3; D ambiguous. The length of the CDR3 is 13 residues. The V gene's germline CDR1 is LGHNA and CDR2 YNFKEQ. V lost 4 bases and J lost 1, with 6 bases in between.

V and J are TRBV7-2 and TRBJ2-7; no reliable D call. Trimming removed 4 bases at V and 5 bases at J, with 15 bases between. Germline V CDR1 and CDR2: SGHTA, FQGNSA. This CDR3 spans 14 amino acids. The chain's CDR3 is CASSWVDDGNEQYF. CDR3 DNA sequence: TGTGCCAGCAGCTGGGTCGACGACGGAAACGAGCAGTACTTC.

This chain joins TRBV6-2 or TRBV6-3 and TRBJ2-5, with TRBD1 identical over 11 bases. With V trimmed by 4 bases and J by 4 bases, 8 bases remained unmatched. This CDR3 spans 16 amino acids. Germline-derived CDR1 and CDR2 are MNHEY and SVGEGT. CDR3 sequence: CASSWLGTGGRETQYF. For the CDR3, the DNA is TGTGCCAGCAGTTGGCTAGGGACAGGGGGACGAGAGACCCAGTACTTC.

This chain joins TRBV4-1 and TRBJ1-5; 9 nucleotides line up with TRBD1. CDR1 and CDR2 from the germline V gene are MGHRA and YSYEKL. The CDR3 has 17 residues. The V segment lost 3 bases and the J segment 1 base; nucleotides outside the gene matches: 7. CDR3 DNA: TGCGCCAGCAGCCACCCGACAGGGGGGAGAAGCAATCAGCCCCAGCATTTT. Translating gives CASSHPTGGRSNQPQHF.

The CDR3 DNA is TGTGCTAGTGGTTTACGGACTAGCGGGAGGGCGGAGGGTACGCAGTATTTT. This translates into CASGLRTSGRAEGTQYF. The rearrangement joins TRBV12-5 to TRBJ2-3; 15 bases map to TRBD2. Germline-derived CDR1 and CDR2 are LGHNT and FRNRAP. With 3 bases clipped from V and 8 bases from J, the junction kept 9 bases outside the gene matches. This CDR3 region has 17 residues.

The chain is built from TRBV5-1 and TRBJ1-6, with a weak D call TRBD1 (5 bases). The ends were cut back, 1 base at V and 5 bases at J, with 28 bases in the middle. In germline, CDR1 is SGHRS, CDR2 YFSETQ. The CDR3 spans 21 residues. The CDR3 region is CASSLLQTDGASKGDNSPLHF. CDR3 DNA sequence: TGCGCCAGCAGCTTGCTGCAAACCGACGGGGCCAGCAAAGGGGATAATTCACCCCTCCACTTT.

The chain recombines TRBV21-1 with TRBJ1-1. TRBV21-1 constitutes a pseudogene. This CDR3 has 13 amino acids. In DNA, the CDR3 is TGTGCCAGCAGCAAAGCGCGAGTGCGCGGAGCTTTCTTT. This sequence encodes CASSKARVRGAFF.

The genes are TRBV3-1 (or the pseudogene TRBV3-2) and TRBJ2-7, with 7 bases identical to TRBD2. The length of the CDR3 is 13 residues. The germline gives CDR1 LGHDT, CDR2 YNNKEL (reference sequence). Losses at the gene ends were 4 bases for V and 3 bases for J; bases not matched to a gene: 3. The CDR3 coding sequence is TGTGCCAGCAGCCTTGGGGGGGGCTACGAGCAGTACTTC. Its protein is CASSLGGGYEQYF.

V and J are TRBV25-1 and TRBJ2-3; weak D call: TRBD2 (5 bases). Germline V lookup: CDR1 MGHDK, CDR2 SYGVNS. Trimming shortened V by 10 bases and J by 0 bases, and 14 bases separated the two germline ends. The CDR3 extends over 14 amino acids. CDR3 loop: CATRGSLSTDTQYF. The CDR3 nucleotides read TGTGCCACCCGGGGTAGCCTAAGCACAGATACGCAGTATTTT.

The J gene is TRBJ2-3, the V gene TRBV27; D is tentatively TRBD1 or TRBD2 (5 bases each). The length of the CDR3 is 16 residues. Germline V gene sequence: CDR1 MNHEY, CDR2 SMNVEV (reference sequence). Trimming cost V 1 base and J 1 base, with 12 bases left between them. The CDR3 spells CASSLWFGAGTDTQYF. CDR3 DNA: TGTGCCAGCAGTTTATGGTTCGGGGCTGGCACAGATACGCAGTATTTT.

The V and J genes are TRBV9 and TRBJ1-3; D remains ambiguous. This CDR3 comprises 14 residues. Trimming removed 4 bases from V and 0 bases from J, with 8 bases in between. CDR1 is SGDLS and CDR2 is YYNGEE in the germline V gene. CDR3 loop: CASSRDFSGNTIYF. The CDR3 coding sequence is TGTGCCAGCAGCAGGGATTTCTCTGGAAACACCATATATTTT.